Presented here are 17 T cell receptor beta chains from one specimen sequenced in a study of blood T cells in healthy people across ages. A second PCR, run for roughly 7 to 12 cycles, used a sample-barcoded 5' primer plus a J-beta primer mix. TCRdb independently ran MiXCR on the 5' RACE reads; one entry per CDR3 protein. Of more than 1,000,000 distinct CDR3 sequences listed, approximately 26% are singletons. The same sample was also used in a study of T cells of mothers and their children.

The material sequenced was blood. The source is a girl aged 2-10 years in good health.

This clonotype was seen ten or more times. The junction differs from germline at one of its ends, possibly a read error. This chain uses TRBV29-1 with TRBJ2-5; unclear D gene. Germline-derived CDR1 and CDR2 are SQVTM and ANQGSEA. There are 8 residues in the CDR3. DNA of the CDR3: TGCAGCGTTGAAGCAGGATTCTTC. This codes for CSVEAGFF.

The chain links TRBV7-8 to TRBJ2-5; D unclear. CDR3 length: 13 amino acids. Germline lookup yields CDR1 SGHVS and CDR2 FQNEAQ. V lost 7 bases and J lost 4, with 13 bases in between. The CDR3 region is CASTVDPRETQYF. The CDR3 DNA follows: TGTGCCAGCACCGTGGACCCCAGAGAGACCCAGTACTTC.

This clonotype was seen a few times. The chain couples TRBV7-3 to TRBJ2-5, with D unclear. This CDR3 comprises 14 residues. Looked up from germline, CDR1 is SGHTA and CDR2 is FQGTGA. V dropped 0 bases and J dropped 5 bases, with 10 bases sitting between them. CDR3 protein: CASSLTGYRETQYF. DNA for the CDR3: TGTGCCAGCAGCTTAACAGGGTATCGGGAGACCCAGTACTTC. The whole variable domain, filled in from reference TRBV7-3 and TRBJ2-5, reads GAGVSQTPSNKVTEKGKYVELRCDPISGHTALYWYRQSLGQGPEFLIYFQGTGAADDSGLPNDRFFAVRPEGSVSTLKIQRTERGDSAVYLCASSLTGYRETQYFGPGTRLLVL.

This chain uses TRBV20-1 with TRBJ2-5; D is perhaps TRBD2 (6 bases). The V end lost 4 bases, the J end lost 7 bases, and 13 bases lay between the germline ends. CDR1 DFQATT and CDR2 SNEGSKA come from the germline V gene (reference sequence). The CDR3 is 12 residues long. The CDR3 DNA follows: TGCAGTGCTACTCGGGGGTACGGGACCCAGTACTTC. Its protein product is CSATRGYGTQYF.

This clonotype was recorded a few times. The chain employs TRBV29-1 and TRBJ1-1, with unresolved D. The germline CDR1 and CDR2 sequences are SQVTM and ANQGSEA. This CDR3 has 14 amino acids. V dropped 4 bases and J dropped 0 bases, with 12 bases sitting between them. The CDR3 DNA reads TGCAGCGTTGTATCACGGAACCTGAACACTGAAGCTTTCTTT. Translated, it gives CSVVSRNLNTEAFF.

The V call is TRBV4-1, the J call TRBJ2-1; the match to TRBD2 covers 8 bases. TRBJ2-7 matches the DNA end more closely, so the J call is doubtful. CDR1 MGHRA and CDR2 YSYEKL come from the germline V gene. The CDR3 extends over 14 amino acids. The CDR3 nucleotides are TGCGCCAGCAGCCCGACCGGGACTAGTGGCGAGCAGTACTTC. Translating gives CASSPTGTSGEQYF.

The chain recombines TRBV6-6 with TRBJ2-7; no reliable D call. V lost 0 bases and J 3 bases, leaving 9 bases between the germline ends. Per the germline V gene, CDR1 is MNHNY and CDR2 is SVGAGI (reference sequence). The CDR3 covers 14 residues. This CDR3 reads CASSYSIRDYEQYF. The CDR3 DNA follows: TGTGCCAGCAGTTACTCGATTCGAGACTACGAGCAGTACTTC.

The sample holds a few counts of this clonotype. The gene calls are TRBV5-1 and TRBJ1-2; no firm D call. Germline CDR1 is SGHRS and CDR2 is YFSETQ. The CDR3 is made up of 15 amino acids. V lost 5 bases and J 4 bases, leaving 18 bases between the germline ends. DNA of the CDR3: TGCGCCAGCAGGGGTGAGGTACCAGGAGGCTATGGCTACACCTTC. This sequence encodes CASRGEVPGGYGYTF.

V and J are TRBV2 and TRBJ2-1; TRBD2 agrees at 13 bases. The germline gives CDR1 SNHLY, CDR2 FYNNEI. The length of the CDR3 is 16 residues. Losses at the gene ends were 6 bases for V and 5 bases for J; bases not matched to a gene: 7. This chain's CDR3 is CASRTTSGGPNNEQFF. In DNA, the CDR3 is TGTGCCAGCAGGACGACTAGCGGGGGGCCAAACAATGAGCAGTTCTTC.

The chain has TRBV12-3 or TRBV12-4 and TRBJ1-1; TRBD1 aligns across 10 bases. This CDR3 spans 16 amino acids. The trim removed 5 bases at V and 6 bases at J, leaving 12 bases unmatched. The CDR3 loop reads CASSVPPGQGHPEAFF. The DNA for the CDR3 is TGTGCCAGCAGTGTTCCCCCGGGACAGGGGCATCCTGAAGCTTTCTTT.

Only a few counts were recorded for this clonotype. The V gene is TRBV2, the J gene TRBJ2-2, with D tentatively TRBD1 (8 bases). Germline CDR1 and CDR2: SNHLY and FYNNEI. This CDR3 comprises 15 residues. Trimming left V 3 bases short and J 7 bases short, with 15 bases between. CDR3: CASSEDREGNGELFF. DNA for the CDR3: TGTGCCAGCAGTGAGGACAGGGAGGGGAACGGGGAGCTGTTTTTT.

The rearrangement links TRBV7-9 to TRBJ1-1; no firm D call. In germline, CDR1 is SEHNR, CDR2 FQNEAQ (reference sequence). This CDR3 is 16 amino acids long. V was pared by 3 bases and J by 0 bases, with 14 bases between. The CDR3 loop reads CASSFEGLAMNTEAFF. The DNA for the CDR3 is TGTGCCAGCAGCTTCGAGGGCTTAGCTATGAACACTGAAGCTTTCTTT.

This clonotype was picked up a small number of times. The chain links TRBV20-1 to TRBJ2-3; 7 bases line up with TRBD2. The CDR3 is 16 residues long. V lost 0 bases and J lost 4; bases outside the gene matches: 10. In germline, CDR1 is DFQATT, CDR2 SNEGSKA (reference sequence). CDR3 amino acids: CSARDTGEGIPDTQYF. The CDR3 DNA follows: TGCAGTGCTAGAGATACGGGGGAGGGCATCCCAGATACGCAGTATTTT.

The chain combines TRBV9 with TRBJ2-5; the D gene is possibly TRBD2 (6 bases). The J call may be incorrect, as the DNA end agrees better with TRBJ2-1. Germline V gives CDR1 SGDLS, CDR2 YYNGEE. The CDR3 runs 13 residues. In DNA form, the CDR3 reads TGTGCCAGCAGCCCCTATAAAGGGAGGGAGCAGTTCTTC. Protein sequence: CASSPYKGREQFF.

This clonotype was counted only a few times. The chain couples TRBV7-8 to TRBJ1-1; no definite D call. The V gene lost 4 bases and the J gene lost 4 bases, with 10 bases spanning the gap. The CDR3 sequence is 13 residues long. Germline loops: CDR1 SGHVS, CDR2 FQNEAQ. The CDR3 here is CASSSEARTEAFF. The CDR3 DNA reads as TGTGCCAGCAGCTCTGAAGCTCGCACTGAAGCTTTCTTT.

The J gene is TRBJ2-5, the V gene TRBV27, with 8 bases matching TRBD2. This CDR3 is built from 14 residues. CDR1 is MNHEY and CDR2 is SMNVEV in the germline V gene (reference sequence). The ends lost 3 bases at V and 5 bases at J; junction bases unmatched: 5. The CDR3: CASSFYSGDETQYF. CDR3 in DNA: TGTGCCAGCAGTTTCTATAGCGGGGATGAGACCCAGTACTTC.

In its sample, this clonotype was seen many times. V gene TRBV29-1 combines with J gene TRBJ2-7, with unresolved D. CDR3 length: 11 amino acids. V was trimmed by 2 bases and J by 3 bases, leaving 5 bases between them. The V gene's germline CDR1 is SQVTM and CDR2 ANQGSEA. The CDR3 loop reads CSVEQDYEQYF. CDR3 coding DNA: TGCAGCGTTGAACAAGACTACGAGCAGTACTTC.